This entry lists 18 T cell receptor beta chains sequenced from one sample in a study of CD8 T cells in Susac syndrome. The RNA input was about 0.5 to 1 ug, and it was reverse transcribed with random hexamers. TCRdb re-derived calls from the immunoSEQ multiplex PCR reads in MiXCR, one entry per CDR3 protein. The sample holds 150,000 to 200,000 distinct CDR3 sequences, approximately 95% seen once. The sample was CD4+ T cells from PBMCs. These receptors all come from a human donor with multiple sclerosis.

The V and J genes are TRBV5-4 and TRBJ2-5; possible D gene TRBD2, 6 bases. CDR3 length: 13 amino acids. Germline CDR1 SGHNT, CDR2 YYREEE (reference sequence). CDR3 bases: TGTGCTGGGAGGCGGGGCATCCAAGAGACCCAGTACTTC. It yields the protein CAGRRGIQETQYF.

The genes are TRBV12-3 or TRBV12-4 and TRBJ2-2; no definite D call. The CDR3 is 14 amino acids. V was pared by 7 bases and J by 1 base, with 10 bases between. In DNA, the CDR3 is TGTGCCAGCACCAAACTTGAGAACACCGGGGAGCTGTTTTTT. Protein product: CASTKLENTGELFF.

The V and J genes are TRBV9 and TRBJ1-5, with D possibly being TRBD1 (6 bases). The V end was cut by 4 bases, the J end by 1 base, with 12 bases between. This CDR3 comprises 15 residues. Germline-derived CDR1 and CDR2 are SGDLS and YYNGEE. The chain's CDR3 is CASSSGGASNQPQHF. CDR3 bases: TGTGCCAGCAGCAGCGGGGGCGCAAGCAATCAGCCCCAGCATTTT.

This chain connects TRBV6-2 or TRBV6-3 to TRBJ1-1; tentatively, D is TRBD1 (5 bases). CDR1 is MNHEY and CDR2 is SVGEGT in the germline V gene. Between the trimmed V and J ends, which lost 2 bases and 4 bases, there was a span of 17 bases. The CDR3 spans 16 residues. As DNA, the CDR3 is TGTGCCAGCAGTTACATGCCGGGAACCGGGGGCACTGAAGCTTTCTTT. Residues: CASSYMPGTGGTEAFF.

This rearrangement joins TRBV20-1 to TRBJ2-3; the match to TRBD1 covers 7 bases. The CDR3 length is 14 residues. Germline trimming cut 5 bases from V and 2 bases from J; bases unmatched to any gene: 7. Per germline, CDR1 DFQATT and CDR2 SNEGSKA (reference sequence). The CDR3 DNA is TGCAGTGCTCGCAAAGGGGGCTCCACAGATACGCAGTATTTT. Encoded protein: CSARKGGSTDTQYF.

The chain couples TRBV24-1 to TRBJ2-7; 7 positions agree with TRBD2. J lost 6 bases, V lost 0 bases, and 1 base had no gene match. CDR1 KGHDR and CDR2 SFDVKD come from the germline V gene. The CDR3 has 13 residues. The CDR3 reads CATSDLWGGEQYF. The CDR3 region has the DNA TGTGCCACCAGTGATTTGTGGGGGGGCGAGCAGTACTTC.

This clonotype came up once. The chain carries TRBV2 and TRBJ1-5, with D uncertain. Germline V gene sequence: CDR1 SNHLY, CDR2 FYNNEI. The V and J ends lost 5 bases and 7 bases respectively, with 9 bases between them. The CDR3 consists of 12 residues. Written as DNA, the CDR3 is TGTGCCAGCAGTAAAGAGGAGCAGCCCCAGCATTTT. Translating it yields CASSKEEQPQHF.

This chain links TRBV12-3 or TRBV12-4 with TRBJ2-7; 8 nucleotides line up with TRBD2. V shed 3 bases and J 4 bases; nucleotides not matched to a gene: 8. The CDR3 has 15 residues. The CDR3 is CASSFDPGGGYEQYF. CDR3 in DNA: TGTGCCAGCAGTTTTGACCCAGGCGGGGGGTACGAGCAGTACTTC.

This sequence joins TRBV5-1 and TRBJ1-3; 7 bases fit TRBD1. Germline values: CDR1 SGHRS, CDR2 YFSETQ. Germline trimming cut 6 bases from V and 0 bases from J; bases unmatched to any gene: 3. The CDR3 contains 14 residues. In nucleotides, the CDR3 is TGCGCCAGCACCCGGGACAGCTCTGGAAACACCATATATTTT. This gives the protein CASTRDSSGNTIYF.

V usage is TRBV7-3 and J usage is TRBJ2-3; a possible D gene is TRBD1 (5 bases). The CDR3 totals 13 residues. Deletions cut 5 bases from V and 4 bases from J, with 10 bases between. CDR1 and CDR2 from the germline V gene are SGHTA and FQGTGA. The CDR3 DNA reads TGTGCCAGCAGCCTCAGACAGTCAGATACGCAGTATTTT. It yields the protein CASSLRQSDTQYF.

V is TRBV20-1 and J is TRBJ1-5, with 7 positions matching TRBD1. The CDR3 has 18 residues. Per germline, CDR1 DFQATT and CDR2 SNEGSKA (reference sequence). After removal of 4 bases from V and 3 bases from J, the junction contained 18 bases not matched to a gene. In DNA form, the CDR3 reads TGCAGTGCTATCAGTCCACGGGACAGAGACCCGATCAATCAGCCCCAGCATTTT. Translated, it gives CSAISPRDRDPINQPQHF.

V and J are TRBV18 and TRBJ1-2; D remains unclear. The CDR3 runs to 14 residues. Germline V gene lookup returns CDR1 KGHSH and CDR2 LQKENI. The ends were cut back, 3 bases at V and 6 bases at J, with 14 bases in the middle. The CDR3 nucleotides read TGTGCCAGCTCACCTACGACAAGTCCCGATGGCTACACCTTC. This gives the protein CASSPTTSPDGYTF.

The chain has TRBV6-6 and TRBJ2-7, with a weak D call TRBD1 (6 bases). V was pared by 5 bases and J by 5 bases, with 10 bases between. The CDR3 totals 12 residues. The germline CDR1 and CDR2 sequences are MNHNY and SVGAGI (reference sequence). The CDR3 here is CASSNRVHEQYF. The CDR3 bases are TGTGCCAGCAGTAACAGGGTCCACGAGCAGTACTTC.

The J gene is TRBJ2-7, the V gene TRBV20-1, with 7 bases lining up with TRBD1. Germline V CDR1 and CDR2: DFQATT, SNEGSKA (reference sequence). The CDR3 is made up of 14 amino acids. V dropped 5 bases and J dropped 7; count of bases not matched to a gene: 14. The CDR3 DNA is TGCAGTGCTGCACCGGGACAGACCCCTGGGGAGCAGTACTTC. This codes for CSAAPGQTPGEQYF.

This chain uses TRBV28 with TRBJ2-7; D ambiguous. V lost 6 bases and J lost 4, with 16 bases in between. Germline V gives CDR1 MDHEN, CDR2 SYDVKM. The CDR3 consists of 14 residues. The CDR3 here is CASSSDGWTYEQYF. CDR3 nucleotides: TGTGCCAGCAGCTCCGATGGCTGGACGTACGAGCAGTACTTC.

The chain carries TRBV6-1 and TRBJ2-6; a weak D match, TRBD1 (6 bases). In germline, CDR1 is MNHNS, CDR2 SASEGT. This CDR3 has 16 amino acids. V was cut by 7 bases and J by 2 bases, with 15 bases left in between. The chain's CDR3 is CASKNRVFAGANVLTF. The CDR3 nucleotides are TGTGCCAGCAAGAACAGGGTTTTCGCTGGGGCCAACGTCCTGACTTTC.

CDR3 amino acids: CAWMKRREQETQYF. The DNA for the CDR3 is TGTGCCTGGATGAAGCGGAGGGAACAAGAGACCCAGTACTTC. The chain is built from TRBV30 and TRBJ2-5; weak D call: TRBD2 (6 bases). The CDR3 sequence is 14 residues long. Trimming took off 4 bases at V and 2 bases at J, with 14 bases between the two ends. CDR1 GTSNPN and CDR2 SVGIG come from the germline V gene (reference sequence).

This chain uses TRBV10-3 with TRBJ2-3, with 11 positions matching TRBD1. Germline assignment: CDR1 ENHRY and CDR2 SYGVKD. The CDR3 covers 15 residues. Trimming took 2 bases from V and 4 from J; bases not matched to a gene: 2. The CDR3, as DNA: TGTGCCATCAGTGAGGGGGACAGGGGGGCAGATACGCAGTATTTT. Translation gives CAISEGDRGADTQYF.